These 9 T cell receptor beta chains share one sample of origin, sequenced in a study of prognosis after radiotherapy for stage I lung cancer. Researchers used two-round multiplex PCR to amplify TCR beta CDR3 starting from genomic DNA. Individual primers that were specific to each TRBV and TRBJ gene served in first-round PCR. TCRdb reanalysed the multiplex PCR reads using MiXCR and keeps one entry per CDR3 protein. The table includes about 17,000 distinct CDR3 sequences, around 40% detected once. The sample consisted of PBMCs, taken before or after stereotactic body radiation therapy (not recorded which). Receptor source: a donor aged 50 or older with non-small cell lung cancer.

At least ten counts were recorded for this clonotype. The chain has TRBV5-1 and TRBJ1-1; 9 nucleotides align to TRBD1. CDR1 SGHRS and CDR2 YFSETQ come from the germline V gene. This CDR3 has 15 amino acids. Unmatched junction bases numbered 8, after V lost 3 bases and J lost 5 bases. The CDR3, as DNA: TGCGCCAGCAGCTACCAAACAGGGGGCGCGACTGAAGCTTTCTTT. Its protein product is CASSYQTGGATEAFF.

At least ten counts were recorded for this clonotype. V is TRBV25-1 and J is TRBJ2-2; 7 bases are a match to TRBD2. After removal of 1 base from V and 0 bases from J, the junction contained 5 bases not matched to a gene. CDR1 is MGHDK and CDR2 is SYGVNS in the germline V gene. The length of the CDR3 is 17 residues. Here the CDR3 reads CASSESSGLSNTGELFF. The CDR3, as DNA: TGTGCCAGCAGTGAATCTAGCGGATTATCGAACACCGGGGAGCTGTTTTTT.

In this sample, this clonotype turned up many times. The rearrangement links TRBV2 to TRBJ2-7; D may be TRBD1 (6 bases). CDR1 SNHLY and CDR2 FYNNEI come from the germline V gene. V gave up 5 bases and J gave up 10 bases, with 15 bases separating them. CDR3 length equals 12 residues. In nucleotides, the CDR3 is TGTGCCAGCAGTATTGACAGGTTTGAACAGTACTTC. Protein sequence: CASSIDRFEQYF.

The CDR3 is CASSQSTGLDYNEQFF. The CDR3 DNA reads as TGTGCCAGCAGCCAGTCAACGGGACTAGATTACAATGAGCAGTTCTTC. J is TRBJ2-1 and V is TRBV3-1; 8 bases agree with TRBD2. J gave up 4 bases and V 3 bases, and 8 bases lay outside the gene matches. In germline, CDR1 is LGHDT, CDR2 YNNKEL (reference sequence). The CDR3 runs 16 residues.

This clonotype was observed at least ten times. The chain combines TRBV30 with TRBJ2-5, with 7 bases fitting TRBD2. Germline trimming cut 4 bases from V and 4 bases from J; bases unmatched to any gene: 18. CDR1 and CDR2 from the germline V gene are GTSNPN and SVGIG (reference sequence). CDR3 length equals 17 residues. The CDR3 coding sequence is TGTGCCTGGAACTCCGGGTTGGGCTCTGGACTAGGAGAGACCCAGTACTTC. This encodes CAWNSGLGSGLGETQYF.

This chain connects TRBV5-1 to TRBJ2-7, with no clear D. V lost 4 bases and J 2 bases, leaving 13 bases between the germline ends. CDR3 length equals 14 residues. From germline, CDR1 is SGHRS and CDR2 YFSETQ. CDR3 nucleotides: TGCGCCAGCAGCCAGGACGGGCCAGCCTACGAGCAGTACTTC. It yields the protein CASSQDGPAYEQYF.

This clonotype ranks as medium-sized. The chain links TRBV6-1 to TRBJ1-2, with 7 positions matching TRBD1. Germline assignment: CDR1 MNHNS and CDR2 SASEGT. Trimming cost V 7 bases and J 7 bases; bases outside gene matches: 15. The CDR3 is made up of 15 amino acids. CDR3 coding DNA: TGTGCCAGCAACCTAAGGGGGCAGGGAGGCGGTGGCTACACCTTC. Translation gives CASNLRGQGGGGYTF.

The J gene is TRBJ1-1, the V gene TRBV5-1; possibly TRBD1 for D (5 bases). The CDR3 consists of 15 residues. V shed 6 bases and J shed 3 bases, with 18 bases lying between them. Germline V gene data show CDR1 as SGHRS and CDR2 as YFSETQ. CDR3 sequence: CASIRAGSYDTEAFF. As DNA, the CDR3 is TGCGCCAGCATCAGGGCGGGTTCCTACGACACTGAAGCTTTCTTT.

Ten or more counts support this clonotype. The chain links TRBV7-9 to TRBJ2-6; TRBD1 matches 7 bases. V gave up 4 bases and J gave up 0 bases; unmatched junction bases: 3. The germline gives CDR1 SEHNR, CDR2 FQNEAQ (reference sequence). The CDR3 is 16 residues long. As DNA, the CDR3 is TGTGCCAGCAGCTGGGGACAGCTCTCTGGGGCCAACGTCCTGACTTTC. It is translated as CASSWGQLSGANVLTF.